This entry lists 11 T cell receptor beta chains sequenced from one sample in a study of blood T cell repertoires in COVID-19. The table came from immunoSEQ multiplex PCR; TCRdb's copy has only in-frame clones and leaves some out. The repertoire holds approximately 160,000 clones, approximately 93% seen once, with about 2% in the top ten. Sequenced material: peripheral blood. The source is a woman in her sixties with COVID-19, enrolled during active disease.

V is TRBV9 and J is TRBJ2-5, with TRBD1 matching over 8 bases. Trimming removed 4 bases from V and 1 base from J; junction bases left unmatched: 6. The CDR3 covers 15 residues. Germline V lookup: CDR1 SGDLS, CDR2 YYNGEE. This CDR3 reads CASSQQGEPQETQYF. The CDR3 DNA follows: TGTGCCAGCAGCCAACAGGGGGAACCCCAAGAGACCCAGTACTTC.

The chain has TRBV5-1 and TRBJ2-7; 9 nucleotides align to TRBD1. This CDR3 is built from 13 residues. Per germline, CDR1 SGHRS and CDR2 YFSETQ. V shed 4 bases and J 6 bases; nucleotides not matched to a gene: 5. The CDR3 bases are TGCGCCAGCAGCCGGGGACAGGGAACCGAGCAGTACTTC. Translation: CASSRGQGTEQYF. The variable domain in full, with the rest retrieved from reference TRBV5-1 and TRBJ2-7, is KAGVTQTPRYLIKTRGQQVTLSCSPISGHRSVSWYQQTPGQGLQFLFEYFSETQRNKGNFPGRFSGRQFSNSRSEMNVSTLELGDSALYLCASSRGQGTEQYFGPGTRLTVT.

J is TRBJ1-6 and V is TRBV7-3; 9 bases are a match to TRBD1. The junction had 5 bases not matched to a gene; V was cut back by 5 bases and J by 9 bases. Germline V lookup: CDR1 SGHTA, CDR2 FQGTGA. This CDR3 has 14 amino acids. The CDR3 sequence: CASSPGQGSSPLHF. CDR3 nucleotide sequence: TGTGCCAGCAGCCCCGGACAGGGGAGTTCACCCCTCCACTTT.

J is TRBJ1-6 and V is TRBV19; 8 positions match TRBD1. Germline lookup yields CDR1 LNHDA and CDR2 SQIVND (reference sequence). V lost 4 bases and J lost 8; bases outside the gene matches: 10. This CDR3 is built from 16 residues. CDR3: CASSKDRTGFDSPLHF. Here the CDR3 DNA reads TGTGCCAGTAGTAAAGATCGGACAGGGTTCGATTCACCCCTCCACTTT.

The chain uses TRBV5-8 and TRBJ2-3; the D gene is possibly TRBD1 (6 bases). CDR3 length: 16 residues. Germline V gene data show CDR1 as SGHTS and CDR2 as YDEGEE. V was shortened by 1 base and J by 4 bases, with 16 bases between the two germline ends. CDR3 nucleotides: TGTGCCAGCAGCTTGTTGTTGAGGGGGTTAGCAGATACGCAGTATTTT. Translated: CASSLLLRGLADTQYF.

The chain is built from TRBV7-2 and TRBJ1-4; 10 bases are a match to TRBD1. Germline CDR1 SGHTA, CDR2 FQGNSA. V lost 5 bases and J lost 8; bases outside the gene matches: 5. The CDR3 contains 14 residues. In DNA, the CDR3 is TGTGCCAGCAGCCGGACAGGGGGTTGGGAAAAACTGTTTTTT. This encodes CASSRTGGWEKLFF. The variable domain in full, completed from reference TRBV7-2 and TRBJ1-4, reads GAGVSQSPSNKVTEKGKDVELRCDPISGHTALYWYRQSLGQGLEFLIYFQGNSAPDKSGLPSDRFSAERTGGSVSTLTIQRTQQEDSAVYLCASSRTGGWEKLFFGSGTQLSVL.

The chain uses TRBV7-9 and TRBJ1-1; no clear D gene. Looked up from germline, CDR1 is SEHNR and CDR2 is FQNEAQ (reference sequence). There are 14 residues in the CDR3. V was pared by 1 base and J by 2 bases, with 8 bases between. This chain's CDR3 is CASSLETANTEAFF. CDR3 DNA: TGTGCCAGCAGCTTAGAAACAGCCAACACTGAAGCTTTCTTT.

The chain combines TRBV9 with TRBJ2-2, with TRBD2 matching over 10 bases. Germline lookup yields CDR1 SGDLS and CDR2 YYNGEE. V lost 2 bases, J lost 4 bases, and 8 bases stayed unmatched. This CDR3 spans 17 amino acids. The CDR3 DNA reads TGTGCCAGCAGCGTGGAACTAGCGGGGAAGTCCACCGGGGAGCTGTTTTTT. It is translated as CASSVELAGKSTGELFF.

The rearrangement joins TRBV5-4 to TRBJ1-2; no definite D call. Trimming took 5 bases from V and 9 from J, leaving 17 bases between them. Per the germline V gene, CDR1 is SGHNT and CDR2 is YYREEE (reference sequence). The CDR3 extends over 13 amino acids. Here the CDR3 reads CASSIYGSISYTF. The CDR3, as DNA: TGTGCCAGCAGTATTTACGGGTCAATAAGCTACACCTTC.

The chain carries TRBV19 and TRBJ1-1; no reliable D call. CDR3 length equals 12 residues. The germline gives CDR1 LNHDA, CDR2 SQIVND (reference sequence). The V gene lost 10 bases and the J gene lost 1 base, with 10 bases spanning the gap. CDR3 amino acids: CATRAGNTEAFF. CDR3 coding DNA: TGTGCCACTAGGGCAGGGAACACTGAAGCTTTCTTT.

The chain is built from TRBV4-2 and TRBJ2-3, with TRBD2 matching over 11 bases. The junction had 4 bases not matched to a gene; V was cut back by 2 bases and J by 0 bases. CDR3 length equals 17 residues. The germline CDR1 and CDR2 sequences are LGHNA and YNFKEQ. DNA of the CDR3: TGTGCCAGCAGCCAAAATAGCGGGGGGGTCAGCACAGATACGCAGTATTTT. Protein sequence: CASSQNSGGVSTDTQYF.